Below are 18 T cell receptor beta chains sequenced from a single sample in a study of regulatory T cells in long-lasting Graves disease. The time point denotes: newly diagnosed GD, antithyroid drugs for less than 3 months. PBMCs provided the RNA from which the TCR library was made. TCR beta libraries were built with iRepertoire HTBI primers and Arm-PCR of CDR3 regions. TCRdb called the multiplex PCR reads again in MiXCR, with one record for every CDR3 protein. The table includes about 520,000 distinct CDR3 sequences, 9.5% to 15% detected once. These same records also appear under a second study, on T cells in Graves' hyperthyroidism and ophthalmopathy.

The material sequenced was peripheral blood mononuclear cells (PBMCs), taken at new diagnosis, from a patient treated with antithyroid drugs. These receptors all come from a woman in her thirties with Graves disease.

This clonotype was seen ten or more times. This chain uses TRBV7-2 with TRBJ1-1, with D tentatively TRBD1 (5 bases). Germline V gene sequence: CDR1 SGHTA, CDR2 FQGNSA. V lost 1 base, J lost 8 bases, and 14 bases lay in between. This CDR3 region has 14 residues. CDR3 nucleotide sequence: TGTGCCAGCAGCTTAGTTTCTTGGGACGTAGAAGCTTTCTTT. As protein: CASSLVSWDVEAFF.

This clonotype was counted only a few times. The chain links TRBV28 to TRBJ2-3, with D unclear. V lost 8 bases and J lost 2, with 11 bases in between. Germline CDR1 reads MDHEN; CDR2 reads SYDVKM. This CDR3 spans 13 amino acids. The CDR3 region is CASRGPLTDTQYF. In nucleotides, the CDR3 is TGTGCCAGCCGTGGGCCTCTCACAGATACGCAGTATTTT. The variable domain in full, with the rest retrieved from reference TRBV28 and TRBJ2-3, is DVKVTQSSRYLVKRTGEKVFLECVQDMDHENMFWYRQDPGLGLRLIYFSYDVKMKEKGDIPEGYSVSREKKERFSLILESASTNQTSMYLCASRGPLTDTQYFGPGTRLTVL.

This clonotype has a handful of counts. V is TRBV5-1 and J is TRBJ2-5; 7 positions agree with TRBD1. The germline CDR1 and CDR2 sequences are SGHRS and YFSETQ. V was pared by 0 bases and J by 2 bases, with 4 bases of the junction left unmatched. This CDR3 is built from 15 residues. CDR3 coding DNA: TGCGCCAGCAGCTTGGCCACAGGGGTACAAGAGACCCAGTACTTC. This sequence encodes CASSLATGVQETQYF.

This clonotype was counted at least ten times. The chain employs TRBV5-4 and TRBJ2-5, with 10 bases matching TRBD2. CDR1 and CDR2 from the germline V gene are SGHNT and YYREEE (reference sequence). Trimming removed 4 bases from V and 3 bases from J; junction bases left unmatched: 6. The CDR3 length is 15 residues. The CDR3 nucleotides read TGTGCCAGCAGCCCCGGGACTAGCGAGAAAGAGACCCAGTACTTC. It is translated as CASSPGTSEKETQYF.

This clonotype has ten or more counts. The gene calls are TRBV7-2 and TRBJ1-1; TRBD1 matches at 7 bases. The ends lost 3 bases at V and 1 base at J; junction bases unmatched: 8. CDR3 length equals 16 residues. Germline-derived CDR1 and CDR2 are SGHTA and FQGNSA. CDR3 sequence: CASSFWQGGGNTEAFF. The CDR3 nucleotides read TGTGCCAGCAGCTTTTGGCAGGGGGGGGGGAACACTGAAGCTTTCTTT.

This clonotype was seen ten or more times. V and J are TRBV10-3 and TRBJ2-7; D might be TRBD1 (5 bases). The V end was cut by 7 bases, the J end by 1 base, with 11 bases between. Germline V gene data show CDR1 as ENHRY and CDR2 as SYGVKD. The CDR3 sequence is 13 residues long. CDR3 DNA sequence: TGTGCCATCAAGGCGGACAATTCCTACGAGCAGTACTTC. Translation gives CAIKADNSYEQYF.

With regard to this clonotype: This likely came from a read error, as a far larger clone is one base away. The chain joins TRBV11-1 to TRBJ2-1, with 7 bases fitting TRBD1. V trimming: 5 bases; J trimming: 10 bases; junction bases outside the gene matches: 11. The CDR3 is 14 residues long. In germline, CDR1 is SGHAT, CDR2 FQDESV (reference sequence). CDR3 DNA: TGTGCCAGCAGCAGTAGGGACAGACTCTACGAGCAGTTCTTC. As protein: CASSSRDRLYEQFF.

This clonotype was seen at least ten times. J is TRBJ2-6 and V is TRBV13; D may correspond to TRBD1 or TRBD2 (6 bases each). The length of the CDR3 is 18 residues. Looked up from germline, CDR1 is PRHDT and CDR2 is FYEKMQ (reference sequence). V was shortened by 4 bases and J by 3 bases, with 19 bases between the two germline ends. CDR3 DNA sequence: TGTGCCAGCAGCTCGAGAGGGGGGACCGCGAGTGGGGCCAACGTCCTGACTTTC. This sequence encodes CASSSRGGTASGANVLTF. Combining the CDR3 with reference TRBV13 and TRBJ2-6 gives the whole variable domain AAGVIQSPRHLIKEKRETATLKCYPIPRHDTVYWYQQGPGQDPQFLISFYEKMQSDKGSIPDRFSAQQFSDYHSELNMSSLELGDSALYFCASSSRGGTASGANVLTFGAGSRLTVL.

Remarks on this clonotype: One junction end does not reproduce the germline sequence, and a read error may be involved. The chain couples TRBV11-2 to TRBJ2-5; 8 positions match TRBD1. The CDR3 consists of 16 residues. Germline CDR1 SGHAT, CDR2 FQNNGV. The CDR3 loop reads CVSSIQGGLISETQYF. The CDR3 coding sequence is TGTGTCAGCAGCATACAGGGGGGTTTAATTTCGGAGACCCAGTACTTC.

This clonotype was counted at least ten times. The V and J genes are TRBV20-1 and TRBJ1-6; no clear D. V lost 0 bases, J lost 10 bases, and 10 bases lay in between. The CDR3 is 13 residues long. Per germline, CDR1 DFQATT and CDR2 SNEGSKA (reference sequence). CDR3 DNA: TGCAGTGCTAGAGAAAATATTGGCTCACCCCTCCACTTT. This encodes CSARENIGSPLHF.

This clonotype has at least ten counts. The rearrangement links TRBV12-3 or TRBV12-4 to TRBJ1-5, with D unresolved. The CDR3 covers 15 residues. V lost 4 bases and J 8 bases, leaving 18 bases between the germline ends. The CDR3 loop reads CASSYLDGLRKPQHF. The CDR3 DNA reads as TGTGCCAGCAGTTACTTGGACGGGCTGAGGAAGCCCCAGCATTTT.

This clonotype was detected many times. This chain uses TRBV12-3 or TRBV12-4 with TRBJ1-1; TRBD1 might be the D (5 bases). The CDR3 consists of 15 residues. Deletions cut 7 bases from V and 2 bases from J, with 17 bases between. Written as DNA, the CDR3 is TGTGCCAGCACATCCCACCGCGGGGGAAACACTGAAGCTTTCTTT. Amino acid sequence: CASTSHRGGNTEAFF.

This clonotype was picked up a small number of times. The chain carries TRBV6-5 and TRBJ1-6; D ambiguous. Germline loops: CDR1 MNHEY, CDR2 SVGAGI. V lost 4 bases and J lost 0, with 19 bases in between. The CDR3 covers 19 residues. For the CDR3, the DNA is TGTGCCAGCAGTTCGAACCCGACATTTCCGAGCTCCTATAATTCACCCCTCCACTTT. Translating it yields CASSSNPTFPSSYNSPLHF.

The table lists this clonotype with a few counts. CDR3 sequence (DNA): TGTGCCAGCAGTTACTCAGGGGCTAGCGGGATCGCGAGGGAGCTGTTTTTT. It translates to CASSYSGASGIARELFF. This chain links TRBV6-2 or TRBV6-3 with TRBJ2-2, with 9 bases identical to TRBD2. Germline CDR1 is MNHEY and CDR2 is SVGEGT. There are 17 residues in the CDR3. The junction had 11 bases not matched to a gene; V was cut back by 0 bases and J by 9 bases.

This clonotype occurred many times. The V and J genes are TRBV28 and TRBJ1-6; TRBD1 matches 7 bases. The J segment lost 6 bases and the V segment lost 6 bases, leaving 8 bases of the junction unmatched. Per the germline V gene, CDR1 is MDHEN and CDR2 is SYDVKM. The CDR3 contains 15 residues. DNA of the CDR3: TGTGCCAGCAGGTGGTCTAGGGGGCGTAATTCACCCCTCCACTTT. It yields the protein CASRWSRGRNSPLHF. Full variable domain (missing parts from reference TRBV28 and TRBJ1-6): DVKVTQSSRYLVKRTGEKVFLECVQDMDHENMFWYRQDPGLGLRLIYFSYDVKMKEKGDIPEGYSVSREKKERFSLILESASTNQTSMYLCASRWSRGRNSPLHFGNGTRLTVT.

This clonotype has a count of ten or more. V and J are TRBV28 and TRBJ1-4; D is ambiguous. Trimming shortened V by 6 bases and J by 8 bases, and 13 bases separated the two germline ends. Germline values: CDR1 MDHEN, CDR2 SYDVKM. This CDR3 has 13 residues. The CDR3 DNA is TGTGCCAGCAGGGTCGATTTGGGGGAAAAACTGTTTTTT. This translates into CASRVDLGEKLFF. Full variable domain (outside the CDR3, taken from reference TRBV28 and TRBJ1-4): DVKVTQSSRYLVKRTGEKVFLECVQDMDHENMFWYRQDPGLGLRLIYFSYDVKMKEKGDIPEGYSVSREKKERFSLILESASTNQTSMYLCASRVDLGEKLFFGSGTQLSVL.

This clonotype has a handful of counts. The V gene is TRBV19, the J gene TRBJ2-5, with 7 bases identical to TRBD1. The ends lost 1 base at V and 10 bases at J; junction bases unmatched: 9. The CDR3 sequence is 14 residues long. Per the germline V gene, CDR1 is LNHDA and CDR2 is SQIVND (reference sequence). As DNA, the CDR3 is TGTGCCAGTAGTATAGGGCGACAGGGTGACAACCAGTACTTC. Protein sequence: CASSIGRQGDNQYF.

The chain joins TRBV18 to TRBJ2-7, with 10 bases that match TRBD1. V was clipped by 5 bases and J by 7 bases; unmatched bases: 17. CDR3 length: 17 residues. Germline V gene data show CDR1 as KGHSH and CDR2 as LQKENI. The CDR3 bases are TGTGCCAGCTCATTAGGACAGGGGGGAGATACGGGGAATGAGCAGTACTTC. Amino acids: CASSLGQGGDTGNEQYF.